The following is a T cell receptor (beta chain) sequence with its context. The sample originates from a study of shared clonotypes between healthy human individuals. Only in-frame clones appear in the TCRdb table, and some are missing; sequencing was by immunoSEQ multiplex PCR. The sample lists about 530,000 clones; about 96% were seen once. The germline V gene encodes CDR1 SGHNT and CDR2 YYREEE (reference sequence). The J segment lost 7 bases and the V segment lost 4 bases, leaving 10 bases of the junction unmatched. This CDR3 spans 14 amino acids. The material sequenced was naive CD4+ T cells sorted from blood. Subset reported: CD45RA+ positively selected. The genes are TRBV5-4 and TRBJ2-5; the match to TRBD1 covers 7 bases. The clonotype was recovered from a woman younger than 45 in good health. The chain's CDR3 is CASSEGTVPWTQYF. DNA of the CDR3: TGTGCCAGCAGCGAAGGGACAGTACCGTGGACCCAGTACTTC.